This entry lists 32 T cell receptor beta chains sequenced from one sample in a study of T cell clonality in common variable immunodeficiency. Libraries were prepared by immunoSEQ multiplex PCR; TCRdb keeps only in-frame clonotypes and omits some of them. The data show about 37,000 clones, with none appearing a single time. Sequenced material: peripheral blood mononuclear cells. The origin of the receptors is a person between 18 and 75 years old in good health.

A note on this clone: With a much larger clone just one base away, this may be a read error. The read ends 3 residues before the CDR3 terminus; that terminus is restored from the germline J gene. This specimen includes other DNA sequences encoding the same CDR3. The V call is TRBV11-3, the J call TRBJ1-1; TRBD1 matches at 7 bases. CDR1 is SGHNT and CDR2 is YENEEA in the germline V gene. The CDR3 consists of 12 residues. The sequenced part of the CDR3 DNA is TGTGCCAGCATTACAGGGGACACTGAG. Translation: CASITGDTE. The CDR3 as a whole reads CASITGDTEAFF. Supplemented by reference TRBV11-3 and TRBJ1-1, the full variable domain reads EAGVVQSPRYKIIEKKQPVAFWCNPISGHNTLYWYLQNLGQGPELLIRYENEEAVDDSQLPKDRFSAERLKGVDSTLKIQPAELGDSAVYLCASITGDTEAFFGQGTRLTVV.

This clone was recorded many times. The missing CDR3 end, 3 residues past where the read stops, is filled in from the germline J gene. The chain couples TRBV9 to TRBJ2-2; either TRBD1 or TRBD2 may supply D (5 bases each). This CDR3 has 14 residues. V dropped 3 bases and J dropped 8 bases, with 14 bases sitting between them. Germline V gene sequence: CDR1 SGDLS, CDR2 YYNGEE. The covered CDR3 bases are TGTGCCAGCAGCGGAGGGGTTCTGGGGGGGGAG. Residues: CASSGGVLGGE. The whole CDR3 sequence is CASSGGVLGGELFF.

This clone was seen ten or more times. The read halts 3 residues ahead of the CDR3 end, with the missing end drawn from the germline J gene. The gene calls are TRBV10-3 and TRBJ2-1; 10 nucleotides match TRBD2. The junction had 5 bases not matched to a gene; V was cut back by 11 bases and J by 4 bases. Germline CDR1 and CDR2: ENHRY and SYGVKD. This CDR3 has 13 amino acids. Incomplete CDR3 DNA: TGTGCCGTGGGGACTAGCGCTTACAATGAG. Translation: CAVGTSAYNE. The whole CDR3 sequence reads CAVGTSAYNEQFF.

This clone was recorded many times. Coverage ceases 3 residues before the CDR3 finishes, and the germline J gene fills in the end. The chain is built from TRBV7-9 and TRBJ1-4; D unresolved. The CDR3 contains 14 residues. The germline V gene has CDR1 SEHNR and CDR2 FQNEAQ (reference sequence). V shed 1 base and J shed 3 bases, with 6 bases lying between them. The sequenced part of the CDR3 DNA is TGTGCCAGCAGCTTAGGGACTGCTAATGAAAAA. The encoded protein is CASSLGTANEK. The CDR3, in full, reads CASSLGTANEKLFF.

At least ten counts were recorded for this clone. The CDR3 end is not reached by the read, which stops 3 residues before it; the germline J gene fills it in. V is TRBV7-2 and J is TRBJ1-2, with D perhaps matching TRBD1 (5 bases). The V end lost 5 bases, the J end lost 1 base, and 8 bases lay between the germline ends. CDR3 size: 13 residues. CDR1 and CDR2 (germline): SGHTA, FQGNSA. Incomplete CDR3 DNA: TGTGCCAGCAGCCCGGGACTTAACTATGGC. Its translation is CASSPGLNYG. In full, the CDR3 is CASSPGLNYGYTF.

This clone was counted at least ten times. The DNA ends 3 residues before the CDR3 does, and the rest of the CDR3 is filled in from the germline J gene. The chain recombines TRBV6-2 or TRBV6-3 with TRBJ2-3, with a weak D call TRBD2 (5 bases). CDR1 and CDR2 from the germline V gene are MNHEY and SVGEGT. The CDR3 is made up of 15 amino acids. Between the trimmed V and J ends, which lost 4 bases and 0 bases, there was a span of 11 bases. CDR3: CASSFGDRSTDTQYF. The DNA read from the CDR3 is TGTGCCAGCAGTTTCGGGGATAGAAGCACAGATACG.

In this sample, this clone turned up many times. The read ends 3 residues shy of where the CDR3 ends; the end is completed using the germline J gene. Other nucleotide sequences from this sample produce the same CDR3. The chain carries TRBV20-1 and TRBJ2-3, with TRBD1 identical over 8 bases. V lost 1 base and J lost 5; bases outside the gene matches: 2. Germline lookup yields CDR1 DFQATT and CDR2 SNEGSKA (reference sequence). CDR3 length equals 13 residues. CDR3 loop: CSARGRGLDTQYF. The CDR3 DNA, read in part, is TGCAGTGCTAGAGGCAGGGGGCTAGATACG.

With regard to this clone: The missing CDR3 end, 3 residues past where the read stops, is filled in from the germline J gene. The chain uses TRBV5-1 and TRBJ2-3; D perhaps matches TRBD1 (5 bases). Deletions cut 4 bases from V and 1 base from J, with 16 bases between. Germline V gene data show CDR1 as SGHRS and CDR2 as YFSETQ. There are 16 residues in the CDR3. CDR3 amino acids: CASSLSWGEGTDTQYF. The covered CDR3 bases are TGCGCCAGCAGCCTAAGTTGGGGCGAGGGCACAGATACG.

This clone was recorded a few times. The junction departs from the called germline gene at one end, perhaps through a read error. The observed sequence ends 3 residues before the CDR3 terminus, with the missing tail filled in from the germline J gene. The chain couples TRBV19 to TRBJ2-2; 10 bases map to TRBD2. CDR3 size: 15 residues. Germline V lookup: CDR1 LNHDA, CDR2 SQIVND (reference sequence). The sequenced part of the CDR3 DNA is TGTGCCAGTAGTCCGACTAGCGGGCTCACCAGGGAG. This codes for CASSPTSGLTRE. The whole CDR3 protein reads CASSPTSGLTRELFF.

At least ten counts were recorded for this clone. CDR3 region: CSSKAGGANEQFF. The DNA read from the CDR3 is TGCAGTTCAAAGGCGGGGGGGGCCAATGAG. V usage is TRBV20-1 and J usage is TRBJ2-1, with TRBD2 identical over 9 bases. The read finishes 3 residues shy of the CDR3 end, and the germline J gene is used to complete it. Germline values: CDR1 DFQATT, CDR2 SNEGSKA (reference sequence). This CDR3 is built from 13 residues. The trim removed 8 bases at V and 6 bases at J, leaving 8 bases unmatched.

There are many counts of this clone. The read stops 3 residues short of the end of the CDR3; the missing end is completed from the germline J gene. The genes are TRBV19 and TRBJ1-5, with D possibly being TRBD1 (5 bases). CDR1 and CDR2 from the germline V gene are LNHDA and SQIVND (reference sequence). Trimming shortened V by 5 bases and J by 1 base, and 12 bases separated the two germline ends. The CDR3 runs 15 residues. The CDR3 DNA, read in part, is TGTGCCAGTAGTCGTCAGGGATGGAGCAATCAGCCC. Translated, it gives CASSRQGWSNQP. In full, the CDR3 is CASSRQGWSNQPQHF.

This clone was observed many times. Read sequence stops 3 residues before the CDR3 end, and the germline J gene provides the missing end. The rearrangement joins TRBV20-1 to TRBJ2-7; TRBD1 agrees at 9 bases. CDR1 and CDR2 from the germline V gene are DFQATT and SNEGSKA (reference sequence). The CDR3 extends over 18 amino acids. V shed 3 bases, J shed 0 bases, and the junction held 15 bases outside the gene matches. CDR3 protein: CSASEFRDREGSSYEQYF. Incomplete CDR3 DNA: TGCAGTGCTAGCGAATTCCGGGACAGGGAAGGAAGCTCCTACGAG.

This clone was picked up many times. The read terminates 3 residues before the CDR3 end, so the remaining end is supplied by the germline J gene. The chain recombines TRBV29-1 with TRBJ1-2, with 9 bases fitting TRBD1. Losses at the gene ends were 7 bases for V and 0 bases for J; bases not matched to a gene: 12. The CDR3 covers 16 residues. In germline, CDR1 is SQVTM, CDR2 ANQGSEA. The CDR3 DNA, read in part, is TGCAGCGGAGGCCCGGGACAGGGCCTCGCTAACTATGGC. It is translated as CSGGPGQGLANYG. The complete CDR3 reads CSGGPGQGLANYGYTF.

This clone was recorded at least ten times. The CDR3 end lies 3 residues beyond the end of the read and is filled in from the germline J gene. V and J are TRBV19 and TRBJ2-1; no reliable D call. V gave up 5 bases and J gave up 2 bases, with 13 bases separating them. CDR1 LNHDA and CDR2 SQIVND come from the germline V gene (reference sequence). This CDR3 has 15 amino acids. CDR3 protein: CASSANAETYNEQFF. Incomplete CDR3 DNA: TGTGCCAGTAGTGCGAACGCGGAAACCTACAATGAG. Full variable domain (rest looked up from reference TRBV19 and TRBJ2-1): DGGITQSPKYLFRKEGQNVTLSCEQNLNHDAMYWYRQDPGQGLRLIYYSQIVNDFQKGDIAEGYSVSREKKESFPLTVTSAQKNPTAFYLCASSANAETYNEQFFGPGTRLTVL.

In this sample, this clone turned up many times. The sequence runs out 3 residues before the end of the CDR3; the remainder is reconstructed from the germline J gene. The chain recombines TRBV2 with TRBJ2-7; tentatively, D is TRBD1 (5 bases). V dropped 7 bases and J dropped 1 base, with 11 bases sitting between them. This CDR3 is 13 amino acids long. Per the germline V gene, CDR1 is SNHLY and CDR2 is FYNNEI. The part of the CDR3 DNA that was read is TGTGCCAGCACAGGGTACTTATCCTACGAG. Its protein is CASTGYLSYE. The whole CDR3 region reads CASTGYLSYEQYF.

This clone came up many times. The read terminates 3 residues before the CDR3 end, so the remaining end is supplied by the germline J gene. The rearrangement joins TRBV9 to TRBJ2-6, with D maybe TRBD1 (5 bases). V gave up 0 bases and J gave up 3 bases, with 10 bases separating them. Germline CDR1 is SGDLS and CDR2 is YYNGEE. There are 16 residues in the CDR3. The covered CDR3 bases are TGTGCCAGCAGCGTAGAGGGGTACGGTGGGGCCAACGTC. Translating gives CASSVEGYGGANV. The whole CDR3 sequence reads CASSVEGYGGANVLTF.

At least ten counts were recorded for this clone. The read is 3 residues too short to cover the CDR3 end, so that end is filled in from the germline J gene. This chain connects TRBV12-3 or TRBV12-4 to TRBJ1-2; D remains ambiguous. V was shortened by 2 bases and J by 5 bases, with 9 bases between the two germline ends. CDR3 size: 13 residues. CDR3 sequence: CASSLTSGYGYTF. The sequenced part of the CDR3 DNA is TGTGCCAGCAGTTTAACATCGGGTTATGGC.

About this clone: The read comes to an end 3 residues before the CDR3 does, leaving the germline J gene to fill in the end. This chain links TRBV7-9 with TRBJ1-2; TRBD1 is a possible D gene (5 bases). This CDR3 comprises 15 residues. V was trimmed by 2 bases and J by 2 bases, leaving 12 bases between them. Germline assignment: CDR1 SEHNR and CDR2 FQNEAQ (reference sequence). CDR3 DNA (partial): TGTGCCAGCAGCTTATCCGACAGCCCCAACTATGGC. Amino acids: CASSLSDSPNYG. The full CDR3 is CASSLSDSPNYGYTF.

This clone has a count of ten or more. One end of the junction is discordant with germline, which a read error may explain. Read data end 3 residues before the CDR3 end; the end is taken from the germline J gene. The J gene is TRBJ2-1, the V gene TRBV4-2, with unresolved D. The CDR3 is 14 residues long. Germline V CDR1 and CDR2: LGHNA, YNFKEQ. Incomplete CDR3 DNA: TGCGCCAGCAGCCCTTGGCGCGCTAGTGCTGAG. Translating gives CASSPWRASAE. The entire CDR3 sequence reads CASSPWRASAEQFF.

The sample holds many counts of this clone. The read ends 3 residues early relative to the CDR3; the germline J gene fills the gap. J is TRBJ2-1 and V is TRBV15, with 9 nucleotides matching TRBD2. Germline V gives CDR1 LNHNV, CDR2 YYDKDF (reference sequence). Germline trimming cut 3 bases from V and 6 bases from J; bases unmatched to any gene: 9. The CDR3 has 16 residues. CDR3 bases read: TGTGCCACCAGCAGTGTGGCTAGCGGGATAGGCAATGAG. This encodes CATSSVASGIGNE. In full, the CDR3 reads CATSSVASGIGNEQFF. Together with reference TRBV15 and TRBJ2-1, the CDR3 gives the full variable domain: DAMVIQNPRYQVTQFGKPVTLSCSQTLNHNVMYWYQQKSSQAPKLLFHYYDKDFNNEADTPDNFQSRRPNTSFCFLDIRSPGLGDTAMYLCATSSVASGIGNEQFFGPGTRLTVL.

In this sample, this clone turned up a few times. The read gets to within 3 residues of the CDR3 end, and the germline J gene fills in the rest. V gene TRBV18 combines with J gene TRBJ2-1; tentatively, D is TRBD1 (5 bases). Germline V lookup: CDR1 KGHSH, CDR2 LQKENI. V lost 2 bases to trimming and J lost 0 bases, with 8 bases between them. The CDR3 spans 15 residues. CDR3 in amino acids: CASSPTTGSYNEQFF. The CDR3 bases that were read are TGTGCCAGCTCACCAACCACAGGCTCCTACAATGAG.

This clone was found many times. Read sequence stops 3 residues before the CDR3 end, and the germline J gene provides the missing end. The chain combines TRBV7-8 with TRBJ2-2, with D uncertain. V lost 4 bases and J 0 bases, leaving 9 bases between the germline ends. The germline gives CDR1 SGHVS, CDR2 FQNEAQ. The CDR3 has 15 residues. CDR3 in amino acids: CASSSDTANTGELFF. CDR3 bases read: TGTGCCAGCAGCTCCGATACAGCGAACACCGGGGAG.

This clone was counted at least ten times. CDR3 DNA (partial): TGTGCCAGCAGCCAAGTTAGGGCGGACAGGGACGGC. Amino acid sequence: CASSQVRADRDG. In full, the CDR3 reads CASSQVRADRDGYTF. The V and J genes are TRBV14 and TRBJ1-2; 8 bases map to TRBD1. The DNA ends 3 residues before the CDR3 does, and the rest of the CDR3 is filled in from the germline J gene. The CDR3 is 15 residues long. Germline CDR1 reads SGHDN; CDR2 reads FVKESK.

This clone was counted many times. The read is 3 residues too short to cover the CDR3 end, so that end is filled in from the germline J gene. V and J are TRBV4-1 and TRBJ1-2; 10 nucleotides line up with TRBD1. CDR1 is MGHRA and CDR2 is YSYEKL in the germline V gene. The CDR3 has 17 amino acids. J lost 5 bases, V lost 0 bases, and 9 bases had no gene match. The CDR3 region is CASSQDPRQGAGYGYTF. Incomplete CDR3 DNA: TGCGCCAGCAGCCAAGATCCACGACAGGGGGCAGGGTATGGC.

This clone was observed at least ten times. The read ends 3 residues before the CDR3 terminus; that terminus is restored from the germline J gene. The chain combines TRBV7-6 with TRBJ2-3; tentatively, D is TRBD2 (5 bases). The CDR3 totals 14 residues. CDR1 is SGHVS, CDR2 FNYEAQ, per germline. The germline V and J ends were trimmed by 5 bases and 8 bases, with 17 bases remaining between them. Partial CDR3 DNA: TGTGCCAGCAGCCCTGGACTGGAAAGGCCTACG. Protein: CASSPGLERPT. The CDR3 as a whole reads CASSPGLERPTQYF.

The table lists this clone with many counts. CDR3 bases read: TGTGCCAGCAGTCATCGGGACAGCGGTCGGGGAAACACC. This codes for CASSHRDSGRGNT. The complete CDR3 protein is CASSHRDSGRGNTIYF. The J gene is TRBJ1-3, the V gene TRBV6-2 or TRBV6-3; TRBD1 matches 7 bases. Read sequence stops 3 residues before the CDR3 end, and the germline J gene provides the missing end. The germline CDR1 and CDR2 sequences are MNHEY and SVGEGT. The CDR3 consists of 16 residues. The V segment lost 5 bases and the J segment 4 bases; nucleotides outside the gene matches: 11.

This clone was found a few times. CDR3 region: CASILQASGTEAFF. The covered CDR3 bases are TGTGCCAGCATCCTCCAGGCTAGCGGCACTGAA. The chain couples TRBV2 to TRBJ1-1; D is unclear. The DNA ends 3 residues before the CDR3 does, and the rest of the CDR3 is filled in from the germline J gene. The germline V gene encodes CDR1 SNHLY and CDR2 FYNNEI. The CDR3 loop spans 14 amino acids. V lost 7 bases to trimming and J lost 4 bases, with 16 bases between them.

This clone has at least ten counts. Read data end 3 residues before the CDR3 end; the end is taken from the germline J gene. The chain combines TRBV4-1 with TRBJ1-3, with a possible D match to TRBD1 (6 bases). Germline CDR1 is MGHRA and CDR2 is YSYEKL. The CDR3 sequence is 16 residues long. V lost 1 base and J lost 3, with 13 bases in between. The CDR3: CASSQAGVQGGNTIYF. The sequenced CDR3 bases are TGCGCCAGCAGCCAAGCAGGGGTCCAAGGTGGAAACACC.

This clone was detected ten times or more. The read falls 3 residues short of the CDR3 end, and the missing part is taken from the germline J gene. This chain connects TRBV18 to TRBJ1-5, with 7 bases fitting TRBD1. The CDR3 has 15 amino acids. V lost 4 bases, J lost 0 bases, and 3 bases stayed unmatched. Germline lookup yields CDR1 KGHSH and CDR2 LQKENI. The CDR3 sequence is CASSRDSNSNQPQHF. The sequenced part of the CDR3 DNA is TGTGCCAGCTCACGGGACAGCAATAGCAATCAGCCC.

This clone was picked up many times. The CDR3 is cut off 3 residues early in the read; its end comes from the germline J gene. The rearrangement joins TRBV2 to TRBJ1-5; TRBD1 matches 7 bases. The J segment lost 6 bases and the V segment lost 7 bases, leaving 9 bases of the junction unmatched. The CDR3 has 14 residues. The germline CDR1 and CDR2 sequences are SNHLY and FYNNEI. The part of the CDR3 DNA that was read is TGTGCCAGCACAAAAGACAGGGTAGGTCAGCCC. It yields the protein CASTKDRVGQP. The full CDR3 protein reads CASTKDRVGQPQHF.

This clone was detected ten times or more. The read terminates 3 residues ahead of where the CDR3 ends, so the germline J gene completes it. The chain recombines TRBV20-1 with TRBJ2-3, with 7 positions matching TRBD2. The CDR3 runs 16 residues. The ends lost 5 bases at V and 4 bases at J; junction bases unmatched: 15. The V gene's germline CDR1 is DFQATT and CDR2 SNEGSKA (reference sequence). CDR3 region: CSAPPNRAGWADTQYF. The CDR3 DNA, read in part, is TGCAGTGCTCCTCCAAATCGAGCGGGGTGGGCAGATACG.

This clone was seen at least ten times. Partial CDR3 DNA: TGTGCCAGCAGCACTAGCCCGGGGGGCGCCGGGGAG. Protein: CASSTSPGGAGE. The full CDR3 is CASSTSPGGAGELFF. The J gene is TRBJ2-2, the V gene TRBV5-4, with a possible D match to TRBD2 (7 bases). The read stops 3 residues short of the end of the CDR3; the missing end is completed from the germline J gene. V was pared by 4 bases and J by 6 bases, with 16 bases between. Germline CDR1 SGHNT, CDR2 YYREEE (reference sequence). The CDR3 runs to 15 residues.